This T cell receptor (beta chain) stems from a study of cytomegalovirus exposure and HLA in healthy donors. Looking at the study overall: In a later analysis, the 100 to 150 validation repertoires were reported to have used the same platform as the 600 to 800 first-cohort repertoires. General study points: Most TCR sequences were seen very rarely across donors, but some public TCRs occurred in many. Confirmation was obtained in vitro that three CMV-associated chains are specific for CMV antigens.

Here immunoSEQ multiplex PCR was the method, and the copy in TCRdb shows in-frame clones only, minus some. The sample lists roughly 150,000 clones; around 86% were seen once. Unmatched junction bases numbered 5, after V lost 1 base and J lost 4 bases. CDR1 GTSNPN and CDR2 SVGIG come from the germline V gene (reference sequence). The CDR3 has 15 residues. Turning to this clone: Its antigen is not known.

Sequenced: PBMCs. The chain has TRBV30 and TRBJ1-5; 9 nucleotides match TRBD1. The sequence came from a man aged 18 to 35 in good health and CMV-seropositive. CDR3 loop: CAWSAPGTGNQPQHF. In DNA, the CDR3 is TGTGCCTGGAGTGCCCCAGGGACAGGGAATCAGCCCCAGCATTTT.